Listed here are 30 T cell receptor beta chains from one sample, sequenced in a study of tumor and adjacent non-tumor tissue in lung cancer. A modified ARM-PCR protocol with three rounds of nested PCR amplified TCRbeta. TCRdb called the multiplex PCR reads again in MiXCR, with one record for every CDR3 protein. The table has 200,000 to 250,000 distinct CDR3 sequences, 70% to 75% seen once. RNA was extracted from bulk tissue without any cell sorting. Sample: lung tumor tissue. Receptor source: a man between 60 and 70 years old with non-small cell lung cancer.

This chain joins TRBV20-1 and TRBJ2-1; 8 positions match TRBD2. Per germline, CDR1 DFQATT and CDR2 SNEGSKA (reference sequence). The ends lost 7 bases at V and 0 bases at J; junction bases unmatched: 11. This CDR3 has 16 amino acids. The chain's CDR3 is CSVVGGGRSSYNEQFF. The CDR3 DNA follows: TGCAGTGTAGTGGGCGGGGGGCGAAGCTCCTACAATGAGCAGTTCTTC.

Worth noting for this clonotype: The junction and the germline gene differ at one end; a read error may be behind it. The DNA of the CDR3 is TGCAATGCTATACAGGGGAATCAGCCCCAGTATTTT. It specifies CNAIQGNQPQYF. V and J are TRBV20-1 and TRBJ1-5; 7 bases are a match to TRBD1. The DNA end is a closer match to TRBJ2-3, so the J assignment may be wrong. The CDR3 sequence is 12 residues long. Germline CDR1 and CDR2: DFQATT and SNEGSKA (reference sequence).

This clonotype appeared a single time. A much larger clone differs by one base, so this may be a read error. V usage is TRBV5-6 and J usage is TRBJ1-2; 9 bases are a match to TRBD1. Germline CDR1 is SGHDT and CDR2 is YYEEEE. The length of the CDR3 is 14 residues. Here the CDR3 reads CASSLRDRVYDYTF. CDR3 in DNA: TGTGCCAGCAGCTTGAGGGACAGGGTTTATGACTACACCTTC.

Comments on this clonotype: This may arise from a read error, as a much more abundant clone is one base away. The gene calls are TRBV6-1 and TRBJ1-5; perhaps TRBD1 as D (5 bases). CDR1 MNHNS and CDR2 SASEGT come from the germline V gene. The CDR3 is 15 amino acids. The CDR3 DNA reads as TGTGCCATCAGTTTTGAGGGGCTTAGCAATCAGCCCCAGCATTTT. This sequence encodes CAISFEGLSNQPQHF.

A word on this clonotype: The conserved final phenylalanine or tryptophan is absent from the CDR3, which likely points to a read error. The V and J genes are TRBV12-3 or TRBV12-4 and TRBJ1-6, with D hard to call. CDR3 length: 13 amino acids. V lost 5 bases, J lost 8 bases, and 10 bases lay in between. CDR3 protein: CASSRRNDSPLHL. CDR3 nucleotide sequence: TGTGCCAGCAGTCGGAGAAACGATTCACCCCTCCACTTA.

Remarks on this clonotype: A junction boundary mismatches the germline segment, possibly from a read error. The CDR3 nucleotides are TGTGTCAGCAGCTCCGGACAGGTTGTGGAGACCCACTACTTC. Amino acid sequence: CVSSSGQVVETHYF. The rearrangement links TRBV11-2 to TRBJ2-5, with 7 bases matching TRBD1. Germline CDR1 SGHAT, CDR2 FQNNGV. The CDR3 runs 14 residues.

A single count supports this clonotype. This may be a read error: a much more frequent sequence differs by one nucleotide. The chain recombines TRBV20-1 with TRBJ1-2; 11 positions match TRBD1. CDR1 is DFQATT and CDR2 is SNEGSKA in the germline V gene (reference sequence). The CDR3 consists of 11 residues. The CDR3 DNA follows: TGCGGTGCCAGGACAGGGGGCGGCTACACCTTC. Encoded protein: CGARTGGGYTF.

As to this clonotype: A much larger clone lies a single base off, so this may be a read error. The chain couples TRBV20-1 to TRBJ2-1; no clear D gene. Germline loops: CDR1 DFQATT, CDR2 SNEGSKA (reference sequence). The length of the CDR3 is 12 residues. The CDR3 region has the DNA TGCAGTGCTAGAATTCAGAACAATGAGCACTTCTTC. It translates to CSARIQNNEHFF.

In the case of this clonotype: An end of the junction differs from the germline gene, which may be a read error. The chain uses TRBV6-5 and TRBJ2-1; D uncertain. Germline loops: CDR1 MNHEY, CDR2 SVGAGI. This CDR3 contains 14 residues. CDR3 protein: CVSMKGWGRNEQFF. In DNA, the CDR3 is TGTGTCAGCATGAAGGGTTGGGGTAGGAATGAGCAGTTCTTC.

On this clonotype itself: An end of the junction differs from the germline gene, which may be a read error. The genes are TRBV7-9 and TRBJ2-3, with 8 positions matching TRBD2. CDR1 and CDR2 from the germline V gene are SEHNR and FQNEAQ (reference sequence). The CDR3 consists of 15 residues. CDR3 in DNA: TGTGCCGGCAGCTTAGTAGCGGGGAGCACAGATACGCAGTATTTT. This gives the protein CAGSLVAGSTDTQYF.

Regarding this clonotype: Germline and junction disagree at one end, which may indicate a read error. The chain joins TRBV25-1 to TRBJ2-2, with a tentative D call TRBD1 (6 bases). The CDR3 loop spans 15 amino acids. CDR1 is MGHDK and CDR2 is SYGVNS in the germline V gene. CDR3 DNA sequence: TGTGCCAACAGTGAATCGTGGCAGGGGCACGGGGAGCTGTTTTTT. As protein: CANSESWQGHGELFF. Combining the CDR3 with reference TRBV25-1 and TRBJ2-2 gives the whole variable domain EADIYQTPRYLVIGTGKKITLECSQTMGHDKMYWYQQDPGMELHLIHYSYGVNSTEKGDLSSESTVSRIRTEHFPLTLESARPSHTSQYLCANSESWQGHGELFFGEGSRLTVL.

This clonotype has just a few counts. This chain links TRBV5-6 with TRBJ2-2; D remains ambiguous. Germline V CDR1 and CDR2: SGHDT, YYEEEE. The CDR3 is 12 residues long. Trimming cost V 1 base and J 6 bases, with 4 bases left between them. CDR3 sequence (DNA): TGTGCCAGCAGCTTGCGATCCGGGGAGCTGTTTTTT. It codes for CASSLRSGELFF.

As concerns this clonotype: This is likely a read error, given that the CDR3 carries no conserved phenylalanine or tryptophan at its end. The rearrangement links TRBV6-2 or TRBV6-3 to TRBJ2-5; TRBD1 aligns across 10 bases. Germline V gives CDR1 MNHEY, CDR2 SVGEGT. The CDR3 loop spans 14 amino acids. In nucleotides, the CDR3 is TGTGCAAGCAGACAGGGGGCGAATTTAGAGACCCAGTACGTC. Residues: CASRQGANLETQYV.

Details on this clonotype: At one end, the junction sequence differs from germline, possibly due to a read error. V gene TRBV12-5 combines with J gene TRBJ2-7; 7 nucleotides match TRBD1. This CDR3 is built from 18 residues. Per germline, CDR1 LGHNT and CDR2 FRNRAP. CDR3 sequence reads: CASALYPARQGSTYEQYF. The CDR3 region has the DNA TGTGCTAGTGCTTTGTACCCCGCTAGACAGGGATCCACCTACGAGCAGTACTTC. Full variable domain (remainder filled in from reference TRBV12-5 and TRBJ2-7): DARVTQTPRHKVTEMGQEVTMRCQPILGHNTVFWYRQTMMQGLELLAYFRNRAPLDDSGMPKDRFSAEMPDATLATLKIQPSEPRDSAVYFCASALYPARQGSTYEQYFGPGTRLTVT.

This clonotype was counted a single time. At one boundary the junction diverges from the germline segment, which might be a read error. The rearrangement uses TRBV6-6 and TRBJ1-2; 9 positions match TRBD1. The CDR3 spans 14 residues. Germline CDR1 is MNHNY and CDR2 is SVGAGI (reference sequence). DNA of the CDR3: TGTGCCAGCATCCAATCGGACAGGGGATATGGCTACATATTC. Its protein product is CASIQSDRGYGYIF.

Concerning this clonotype itself: A much bigger clone sits one base away, suggesting this may be a read error. The rearrangement uses TRBV20-1 and TRBJ1-5; unclear D gene. Germline-derived CDR1 and CDR2 are DFQATT and SNEGSKA (reference sequence). The CDR3 covers 14 residues. CDR3 sequence: CNASAQLLNQPQHF. CDR3 bases: TGCAATGCTAGTGCCCAGCTCCTCAATCAGCCCCAGCATTTT.

Ten or more counts support this clonotype. V and J are TRBV20-1 and TRBJ2-2, with D perhaps TRBD1 (5 bases). Germline V CDR1 and CDR2: DFQATT, SNEGSKA (reference sequence). This CDR3 comprises 11 residues. The ends were cut back, 4 bases at V and 6 bases at J, with 6 bases in the middle. The CDR3 spells CSAKGPGELFF. In DNA form, the CDR3 reads TGCAGTGCTAAGGGGCCCGGGGAGCTGTTTTTT.

The chain recombines TRBV28 with TRBJ1-6; tentative D call: TRBD1 (5 bases). The V end lost 3 bases, the J end lost 7 bases, and 16 bases lay between the germline ends. Germline V lookup: CDR1 MDHEN, CDR2 SYDVKM. The CDR3 contains 16 residues. This CDR3 reads CASSFGGAGGNSPLHF. The CDR3 nucleotides are TGTGCCAGCAGTTTCGGAGGGGCGGGGGGGAATTCACCCCTCCACTTT.

On this clonotype itself: The junction departs from the called germline gene at one end, perhaps through a read error. The chain combines TRBV5-5 with TRBJ2-3, with D tentatively TRBD1 (6 bases). In germline, CDR1 is SGHKS, CDR2 YYEKEE (reference sequence). The CDR3 is made up of 15 amino acids. The CDR3 nucleotides read TGTGCCAGCAGCCAAGTGGGGACAAGGGCAGATATGCAGTATTTT. The encoded protein is CASSQVGTRADMQYF.

The J gene is TRBJ2-2, the V gene TRBV20-1, with 8 nucleotides matching TRBD2. The J segment lost 7 bases and the V segment lost 7 bases, leaving 14 bases of the junction unmatched. Germline V CDR1 and CDR2: DFQATT, SNEGSKA (reference sequence). The CDR3 runs 15 residues. CDR3 bases: TGCAGTGATAAGAAGACTAGCGAGGGTATCGGGGAGCTGTTTTTT. It specifies CSDKKTSEGIGELFF.

Details on this clonotype: The junction departs from the called germline gene at one end, perhaps through a read error. The CDR3 DNA follows: TGTGCCAGCAGCCCTGAGGGACTAGCGTGTCAAGAGGCCCAGTACTTC. Amino acids: CASSPEGLACQEAQYF. This rearrangement joins TRBV11-3 to TRBJ2-5; 10 bases are shared with TRBD2. The germline V gene encodes CDR1 SGHNT and CDR2 YENEEA. CDR3 length equals 16 residues.

A note on this clonotype: One end of the junction does not line up with germline, which may come from a read error. The V call is TRBV6-5, the J call TRBJ2-1, with a possible D match to TRBD1 (5 bases). This CDR3 region has 12 residues. Germline CDR1 reads MNHEY; CDR2 reads SVGAGI. CDR3 in amino acids: CASSRTDNEHFF. The CDR3 DNA sequence: TGTGCCAGTAGTCGGACGGACAATGAGCACTTCTTC.

Remarks on this clonotype: Possible read error: a much larger clone is one base away. The gene calls are TRBV12-3 or TRBV12-4 and TRBJ2-2, with 8 bases fitting TRBD1. V gave up 7 bases and J gave up 6 bases; unmatched junction bases: 10. The CDR3 spans 15 residues. The DNA of the CDR3 is TGTGCCAGCAAGCAACAGGGGGGTTACTCCGGGGAGCTGTTTTTT. Its protein is CASKQQGGYSGELFF.

This clonotype appeared a single time. This may come from a read error, since a much larger clone is one base off. The chain is built from TRBV20-1 and TRBJ2-3, with 9 bases aligning to TRBD2. The germline gives CDR1 DFQATT, CDR2 SNEGSKA (reference sequence). The CDR3 is made up of 12 amino acids. The CDR3 DNA reads as TGCATTCTAGCGGGGAGCACAGATACGCAGTATTTT. It is translated as CILAGSTDTQYF.

The genes are TRBV20-1 and TRBJ1-2, with TRBD1 as a possible D gene (6 bases). CDR3 length: 14 residues. The ends were cut back, 0 bases at V and 9 bases at J, with 17 bases in the middle. Germline CDR1 reads DFQATT; CDR2 reads SNEGSKA (reference sequence). DNA of the CDR3: TGCAGTGCTAGAGATTCGGGACATGGATTTTGCTACACCTTC. Its protein is CSARDSGHGFCYTF.

A remark on this clonotype: A much more abundant neighbour one base away suggests this may be a read error. This chain joins TRBV20-1 and TRBJ2-1, with 14 bases aligning to TRBD2. This CDR3 spans 15 amino acids. CDR1 DFQATT and CDR2 SNEGSKA come from the germline V gene (reference sequence). The CDR3 loop is CSARTSGGQYNAQFF. The CDR3 DNA reads as TGCAGTGCGCGGACTAGCGGGGGGCAATACAATGCGCAGTTCTTC.

The chain employs TRBV5-4 and TRBJ2-2; 11 bases line up with TRBD1. In germline, CDR1 is SGHNT, CDR2 YYREEE (reference sequence). The CDR3 runs to 14 residues. The V and J ends lost 4 bases and 8 bases, in that order; junction bases with no gene match: 4. CDR3 sequence (DNA): TGTGCCAGCAGCCTCGGACAGGGGGCTGGGGAGCTGTTTTTT. It translates to CASSLGQGAGELFF.

Details on this clonotype: An end of the junction does not agree with germline; a read error may underlie this. This sequence joins TRBV7-9 and TRBJ1-5; D unclear. Germline CDR1 is SEHNR and CDR2 is FQNEAQ (reference sequence). The CDR3 contains 14 residues. CDR3 loop: CASSFEGNNQTQHF. CDR3 DNA sequence: TGTGCCAGCAGCTTTGAGGGAAACAATCAGACCCAGCATTTC.

In regard to this clonotype: Compared with germline, one end of the junction differs, possibly owing to a read error. The CDR3 DNA sequence: TGCAGTGTTAGAGAGACGGGGAACTATGGCTACACCTTC. Its protein product is CSVRETGNYGYTF. The rearrangement links TRBV20-1 to TRBJ1-2; D is undetermined. Germline CDR1 and CDR2: DFQATT and SNEGSKA (reference sequence). The CDR3 loop spans 13 amino acids.

There are a few counts of this clonotype. The rearrangement uses TRBV6-1 and TRBJ2-2; 10 positions agree with TRBD2. Germline lookup yields CDR1 MNHNS and CDR2 SASEGT. J gave up 5 bases and V 2 bases, and 11 bases lay outside the gene matches. This CDR3 region has 18 residues. CDR3: CASSEFLAGEGGTGELFF. CDR3 DNA: TGTGCCAGCAGTGAATTCCTAGCGGGAGAGGGAGGGACCGGGGAGCTGTTTTTT.